The clone carrying this T cell receptor beta chain was seen a single time. The data were obtained in a study of cytomegalovirus exposure and HLA in healthy donors. Study context: Most donors, roughly 82% of approximately 400 genotyped, fell in the Caucasian-associated ancestry cluster.

Donors consisted of healthy bone marrow donors. Primers included in the PCR were 60 Vbeta and 13 Jbeta primers. Clones were sequenced by immunoSEQ multiplex PCR, and TCRdb holds only the in-frame ones, with some missing. The sample lists under 55,000 clones; approximately 70% were seen once. This TCR was recovered from a woman aged 45-65 years in good health and CMV-seronegative. The sample comprised PBMCs.

CDR3 nucleotides: TGTGCCAGCAGCGTAGGAGGGAACTATGGCTACACCTTC. It is translated as CASSVGGNYGYTF. J is TRBJ1-2 and V is TRBV9; D is uncertain. The CDR3 extends over 13 amino acids. The V end lost 0 bases, the J end lost 2 bases, and 5 bases lay between the germline ends. CDR1 and CDR2 (germline): SGDLS, YYNGEE.